The 23 T cell receptor beta chains listed next were all sequenced from one sample in a study of cytomegalovirus exposure and HLA in healthy donors. The PCR was carried out with 60 Vbeta primers and 13 Jbeta primers. Produced via immunoSEQ multiplex PCR; TCRdb's table is partial and in-frame only. The sample includes more than 150,000 clones, approximately 80% of them seen just once. The material sequenced was PBMCs. These receptor sequences come from a woman aged 50 to 60 in good health and CMV-seropositive.

This chain connects TRBV5-1 to TRBJ1-3; 9 positions match TRBD1. The J segment lost 3 bases and the V segment lost 4 bases, leaving 8 bases of the junction unmatched. This CDR3 contains 16 residues. Germline V gene sequence: CDR1 SGHRS, CDR2 YFSETQ. CDR3 protein: CASSPSGQGYGNTIYF. For the CDR3, the DNA is TGCGCCAGCAGCCCCTCGGGACAGGGTTATGGAAACACCATATATTTT.

The J gene is TRBJ1-1, the V gene TRBV29-1; 9 bases are shared with TRBD1. V trimming: 5 bases; J trimming: 1 base; junction bases outside the gene matches: 8. The CDR3 consists of 15 residues. Germline V lookup: CDR1 SQVTM, CDR2 ANQGSEA. For the CDR3, the DNA is TGCAGCGTTCATGACAGGGGGGGACCGAACACTGAAGCTTTCTTT. It translates to CSVHDRGGPNTEAFF.

CDR3 sequence (DNA): TGTGCCAGCAGCCGCGGACAGTCTACCTACGAGCAGTACTTC. As protein: CASSRGQSTYEQYF. The chain carries TRBV13 and TRBJ2-7; possibly TRBD1 for D (6 bases). The V end lost 5 bases, the J end lost 2 bases, and 13 bases lay between the germline ends. The CDR3 is made up of 14 amino acids. Germline V lookup: CDR1 PRHDT, CDR2 FYEKMQ (reference sequence).

This rearrangement joins TRBV5-1 to TRBJ2-5, with TRBD1 identical over 10 bases. J was trimmed by 4 bases and V by 4 bases; bases with no gene match: 7. The CDR3 is 15 residues long. Germline V CDR1 and CDR2: SGHRS, YFSETQ. The CDR3 region has the DNA TGCGCCAGCAGCGAGACAGGGGGCTTGAGAGAGACCCAGTACTTC. Translating gives CASSETGGLRETQYF.

V is TRBV7-6 and J is TRBJ2-1, with unresolved D. V was cut by 5 bases and J by 6 bases, with 11 bases left in between. The germline gives CDR1 SGHVS, CDR2 FNYEAQ. The CDR3 covers 13 residues. CDR3 nucleotide sequence: TGTGCCAGCAGCCGAGGTCGGGTCAATGAGCAGTTCTTC. Translated, it gives CASSRGRVNEQFF.

This clone has a handful of counts. The chain employs TRBV27 and TRBJ2-2; 7 nucleotides align to TRBD1. Germline V gene sequence: CDR1 MNHEY, CDR2 SMNVEV (reference sequence). Trimming took 5 bases from V and 3 from J; bases not matched to a gene: 12. This CDR3 region has 17 residues. CDR3 DNA: TGTGCCAGCAGTCTACGATCAACAGGGGTGTACACCGGGGAGCTGTTTTTT. It codes for CASSLRSTGVYTGELFF.

The gene calls are TRBV6-1 and TRBJ1-5, with D possibly matching TRBD1 (5 bases). The CDR3 is made up of 16 amino acids. Germline V gene sequence: CDR1 MNHNS, CDR2 SASEGT. V lost 4 bases and J 6 bases, leaving 19 bases between the germline ends. In nucleotides, the CDR3 is TGTGCCAGCAGTGTCCAGGGCGCGGGAGGAAGTCAGCCCCAGCATTTT. This encodes CASSVQGAGGSQPQHF.

The V and J genes are TRBV7-8 and TRBJ1-2; TRBD1 matches 7 bases. The V and J ends lost 0 bases and 6 bases, in that order; junction bases with no gene match: 10. This CDR3 has 16 amino acids. CDR1 and CDR2 from the germline V gene are SGHVS and FQNEAQ. The CDR3 region has the DNA TGTGCCAGCAGCTTAGCCCCGACAGGGCTGGTTGATGGCTACACCTTC. This codes for CASSLAPTGLVDGYTF.

J is TRBJ2-2 and V is TRBV7-6; D gene unclear. Per germline, CDR1 SGHVS and CDR2 FNYEAQ. The CDR3 runs 11 residues. The germline V and J ends were trimmed by 5 bases and 8 bases, with 6 bases remaining between them. Here the CDR3 reads CASSPPGELFF. In DNA, the CDR3 is TGTGCCAGCAGCCCCCCTGGGGAGCTGTTTTTT.

The chain couples TRBV29-1 to TRBJ2-2; possible D gene TRBD1, 6 bases. The CDR3 totals 16 residues. V dropped 4 bases and J dropped 2 bases, with 17 bases sitting between them. CDR1 is SQVTM, CDR2 ANQGSEA, per germline. The CDR3 loop is CSVVQQGTVNTGELFF. The DNA of the CDR3 is TGCAGCGTTGTCCAGCAGGGGACGGTTAACACCGGGGAGCTGTTTTTT.

This chain joins TRBV2 and TRBJ1-1, with D unresolved. This CDR3 is 12 amino acids long. Germline values: CDR1 SNHLY, CDR2 FYNNEI. V gave up 3 bases and J gave up 6 bases, with 8 bases separating them. The CDR3 loop is CASSDPMSEAFF. In nucleotides, the CDR3 is TGTGCCAGCAGTGATCCCATGTCTGAAGCTTTCTTT.

The J gene is TRBJ2-7, the V gene TRBV2; D remains ambiguous. V gave up 6 bases and J gave up 3 bases, with 9 bases separating them. This CDR3 has 12 residues. Germline lookup yields CDR1 SNHLY and CDR2 FYNNEI. CDR3 amino acids: CASRVDRYEQYF. The DNA for the CDR3 is TGTGCCAGCAGGGTAGATCGCTACGAGCAGTACTTC.

The J gene is TRBJ1-2, the V gene TRBV15, with 11 bases lining up with TRBD1. Germline values: CDR1 LNHNV, CDR2 YYDKDF (reference sequence). V was clipped by 4 bases and J by 7 bases; unmatched bases: 2. This CDR3 has 13 amino acids. The CDR3 here is CATSIGTGGGYTF. The CDR3 nucleotides are TGTGCCACCAGCATCGGGACAGGGGGTGGCTACACCTTC.

The CDR3: CASSLGGRVGTDTQYF. CDR3 nucleotide sequence: TGCGCCAGCAGCTTGGGGGGCAGGGTGGGCACAGATACGCAGTATTTT. The V gene is TRBV5-1, the J gene TRBJ2-3; tentatively, D is TRBD1 (5 bases). Germline V CDR1 and CDR2: SGHRS, YFSETQ. V lost 0 bases to trimming and J lost 1 base, with 12 bases between them. This CDR3 region has 16 residues.

The J gene is TRBJ2-7, the V gene TRBV7-9; D is ambiguous. Trimming took off 8 bases at V and 5 bases at J, with 16 bases between the two ends. The CDR3 extends over 13 amino acids. The V gene's germline CDR1 is SEHNR and CDR2 FQNEAQ (reference sequence). CDR3 bases: TGTGCCAGCGGTCACCTCAAAACGGACGAGCAGTACTTC. Its protein product is CASGHLKTDEQYF.

This chain connects TRBV30 to TRBJ1-3, with 7 positions matching TRBD1. The CDR3 length is 15 residues. Germline trimming cut 0 bases from V and 3 bases from J; bases unmatched to any gene: 5. Germline CDR1 reads GTSNPN; CDR2 reads SVGIG (reference sequence). CDR3 residues: CAWSVRRQGGNTIYF. The CDR3 coding sequence is TGTGCCTGGAGTGTAAGGCGACAGGGTGGAAACACCATATATTTT.

The chain uses TRBV19 and TRBJ2-5; TRBD1 aligns across 9 bases. The J call may be mistaken, given a closer DNA end match to TRBJ2-7. Looked up from germline, CDR1 is LNHDA and CDR2 is SQIVND (reference sequence). The CDR3 extends over 15 amino acids. The CDR3 nucleotides are TGTGCCAGTAGTTCGGCCGGGACAGGGCCCTACGAGCAGTACTTC. Its translation: CASSSAGTGPYEQYF.

This clone was picked up a small number of times. The J gene is TRBJ1-1, the V gene TRBV6-1; D perhaps matches TRBD1 (5 bases). This CDR3 has 14 residues. Germline V gives CDR1 MNHNS, CDR2 SASEGT. V was shortened by 2 bases and J by 4 bases, with 11 bases between the two germline ends. The CDR3 region is CASSEQGHGTEAFF. The CDR3 nucleotides read TGTGCCAGCAGTGAACAGGGCCATGGCACTGAAGCTTTCTTT.

The chain has TRBV10-3 and TRBJ1-1; no clear D. This CDR3 contains 13 residues. CDR1 is ENHRY and CDR2 is SYGVKD in the germline V gene. The V gene lost 8 bases and the J gene lost 10 bases, with 20 bases spanning the gap. CDR3: CAIGRAAGSGAFF. The CDR3 bases are TGTGCCATCGGGCGGGCAGCCGGGTCGGGAGCTTTCTTT.

The chain combines TRBV5-4 with TRBJ2-7, with no clear D. The V gene lost 0 bases and the J gene lost 2 bases, with 12 bases spanning the gap. CDR3 size: 15 residues. Germline CDR1 and CDR2: SGHNT and YYREEE (reference sequence). The CDR3 DNA sequence: TGTGCCAGCAGCTTGGGGCCCACGGAGACCTACGAGCAGTACTTC. It codes for CASSLGPTETYEQYF.

In its sample, this clone ranks as medium-sized. The V and J genes are TRBV5-4 and TRBJ2-1, with TRBD2 matching 7 bases. The CDR3 has 15 residues. Trimming took 3 bases from V and 5 from J; bases not matched to a gene: 8. CDR1 is SGHNT, CDR2 YYREEE, per germline (reference sequence). The CDR3 loop reads CASSSGRDYNNEQFF. The DNA for the CDR3 is TGTGCCAGCAGCTCGGGCCGGGACTATAACAATGAGCAGTTCTTC.

This clone was picked up a small number of times. V gene TRBV11-2 combines with J gene TRBJ1-1; D possibly corresponds to TRBD1 (5 bases). This CDR3 region has 13 residues. Germline CDR1 is SGHAT and CDR2 is FQNNGV. V lost 5 bases, J lost 1 base, and 8 bases lay in between. In DNA form, the CDR3 reads TGTGCCAGCAGCCGAACAGGGAACACTGAAGCTTTCTTT. Residues: CASSRTGNTEAFF.

The V and J genes are TRBV19 and TRBJ2-7; maybe TRBD2 (5 bases). Germline assignment: CDR1 LNHDA and CDR2 SQIVND (reference sequence). V gave up 2 bases and J gave up 2 bases, with 13 bases separating them. The CDR3 runs to 15 residues. In DNA, the CDR3 is TGTGCCAGTAGTATAATGGTCGGGGAAGCCTACGAGCAGTACTTC. Amino acid sequence: CASSIMVGEAYEQYF.